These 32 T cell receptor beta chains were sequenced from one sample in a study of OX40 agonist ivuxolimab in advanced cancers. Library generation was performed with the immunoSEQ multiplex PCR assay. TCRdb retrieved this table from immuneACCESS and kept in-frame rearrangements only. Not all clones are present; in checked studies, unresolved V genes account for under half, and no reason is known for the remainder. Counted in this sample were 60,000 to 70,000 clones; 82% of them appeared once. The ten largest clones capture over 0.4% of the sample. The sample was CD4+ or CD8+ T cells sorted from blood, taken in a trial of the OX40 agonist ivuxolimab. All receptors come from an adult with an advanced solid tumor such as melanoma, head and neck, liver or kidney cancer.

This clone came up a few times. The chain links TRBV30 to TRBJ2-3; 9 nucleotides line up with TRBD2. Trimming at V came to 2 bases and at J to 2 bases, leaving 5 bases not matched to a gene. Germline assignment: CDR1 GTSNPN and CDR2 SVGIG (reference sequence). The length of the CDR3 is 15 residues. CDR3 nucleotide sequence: TGTGCCTGGAGTAAACTAGCGGGTCCCACAGATACGCAGTATTTT. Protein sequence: CAWSKLAGPTDTQYF.

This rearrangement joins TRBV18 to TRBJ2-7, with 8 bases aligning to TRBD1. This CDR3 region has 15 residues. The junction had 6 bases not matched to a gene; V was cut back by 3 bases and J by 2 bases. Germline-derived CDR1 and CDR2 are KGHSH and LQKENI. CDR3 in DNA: TGTGCCAGCTCACCCCCGGGACAGGTACCCTACGAGCAGTACTTC. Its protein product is CASSPPGQVPYEQYF. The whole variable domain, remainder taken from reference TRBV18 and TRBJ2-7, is NAGVMQNPRHLVRRRGQEARLRCSPMKGHSHVYWYRQLPEEGLKFMVYLQKENIIDESGMPKERFSAEFPKEGPSILRIQQVVRGDSAAYFCASSPPGQVPYEQYFGPGTRLTVT.

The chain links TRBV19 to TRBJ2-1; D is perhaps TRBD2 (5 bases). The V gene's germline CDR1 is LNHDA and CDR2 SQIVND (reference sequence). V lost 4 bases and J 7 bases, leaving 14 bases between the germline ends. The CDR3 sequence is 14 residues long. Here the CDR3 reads CASSTSRPPNEQFF. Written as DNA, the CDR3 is TGTGCCAGTAGTACTAGCAGACCCCCAAATGAGCAGTTCTTC.

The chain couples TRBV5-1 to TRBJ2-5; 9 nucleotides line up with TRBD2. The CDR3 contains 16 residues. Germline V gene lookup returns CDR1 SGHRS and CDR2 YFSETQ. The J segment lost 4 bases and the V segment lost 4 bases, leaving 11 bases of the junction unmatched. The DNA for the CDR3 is TGCGCCAGCAGCCCGCCGGGTAGCGGGGGAGGAGAGACCCAGTACTTC. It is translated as CASSPPGSGGGETQYF.

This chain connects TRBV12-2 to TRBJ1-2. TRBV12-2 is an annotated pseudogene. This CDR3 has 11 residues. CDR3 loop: CASPPGSGYTF. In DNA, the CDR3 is TGTGCAAGTCCCCCCGGGTCTGGCTACACCTTC.

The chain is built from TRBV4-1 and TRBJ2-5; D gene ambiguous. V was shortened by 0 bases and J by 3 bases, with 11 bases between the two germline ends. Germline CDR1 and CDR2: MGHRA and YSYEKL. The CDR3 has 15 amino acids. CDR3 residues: CASSQESVREETQYF. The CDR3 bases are TGCGCCAGCAGCCAAGAGAGTGTTAGGGAAGAGACCCAGTACTTC.

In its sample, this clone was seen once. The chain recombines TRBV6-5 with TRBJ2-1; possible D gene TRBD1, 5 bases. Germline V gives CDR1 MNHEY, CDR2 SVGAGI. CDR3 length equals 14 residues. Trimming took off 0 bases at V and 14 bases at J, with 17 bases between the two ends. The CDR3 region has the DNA TGTGCCAGCAGTTACTCGCAGGGCTTCAGGGTCAAGTTCTTC. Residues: CASSYSQGFRVKFF.

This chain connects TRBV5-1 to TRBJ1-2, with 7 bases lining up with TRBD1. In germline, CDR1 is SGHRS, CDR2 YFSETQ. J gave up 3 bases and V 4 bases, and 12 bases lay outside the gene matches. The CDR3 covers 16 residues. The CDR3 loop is CASSEGTAGSDYGYTF. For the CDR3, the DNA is TGCGCCAGCAGCGAGGGGACAGCAGGGTCCGACTATGGCTACACCTTC.

In nucleotides, the CDR3 is TGTGCCATCAGTGGGGGGGAATCGGATACGCAGTATTTT. This encodes CAISGGESDTQYF. The chain couples TRBV10-3 to TRBJ2-3; D possibly corresponds to TRBD2 (6 bases). Deletions cut 4 bases from V and 6 bases from J, with 11 bases between. The length of the CDR3 is 13 residues. The germline gives CDR1 ENHRY, CDR2 SYGVKD.

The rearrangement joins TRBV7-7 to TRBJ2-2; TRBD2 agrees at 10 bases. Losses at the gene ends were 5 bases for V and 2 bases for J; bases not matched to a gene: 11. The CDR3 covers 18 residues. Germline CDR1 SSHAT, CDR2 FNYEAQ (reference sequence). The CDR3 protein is CASSPWLAGEINTGELFF. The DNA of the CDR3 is TGTGCCAGCAGCCCCTGGCTAGCGGGAGAAATCAACACCGGGGAGCTGTTTTTT.

The CDR3: CASSLGTGETDTQYF. DNA of the CDR3: TGTGCCAGCAGCTTGGGGACAGGGGAAACAGATACGCAGTATTTT. This sequence joins TRBV5-4 and TRBJ2-3; 9 bases match TRBD1. Per germline, CDR1 SGHNT and CDR2 YYREEE (reference sequence). J gave up 3 bases and V 0 bases, and 2 bases lay outside the gene matches. The CDR3 contains 15 residues.

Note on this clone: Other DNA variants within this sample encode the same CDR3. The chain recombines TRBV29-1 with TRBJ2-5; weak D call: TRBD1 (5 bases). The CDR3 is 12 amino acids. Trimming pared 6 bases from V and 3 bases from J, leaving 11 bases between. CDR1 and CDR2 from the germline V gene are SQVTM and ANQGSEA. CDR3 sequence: CSVRRAEETQYF. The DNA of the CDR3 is TGCAGCGTCCGCAGGGCTGAAGAGACCCAGTACTTC.

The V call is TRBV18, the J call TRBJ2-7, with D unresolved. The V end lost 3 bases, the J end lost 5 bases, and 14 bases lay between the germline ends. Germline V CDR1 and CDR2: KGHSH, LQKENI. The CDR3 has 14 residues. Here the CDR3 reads CASSPSPGPHEQYF. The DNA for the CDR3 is TGTGCCAGCTCACCCTCGCCTGGTCCCCACGAGCAGTACTTC.

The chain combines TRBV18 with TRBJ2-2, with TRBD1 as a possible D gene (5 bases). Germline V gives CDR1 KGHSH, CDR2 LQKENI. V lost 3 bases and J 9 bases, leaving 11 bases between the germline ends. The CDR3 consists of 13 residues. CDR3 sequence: CASSPDSVRELFF. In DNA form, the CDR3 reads TGTGCCAGCTCACCCGACAGCGTCCGGGAGCTGTTTTTT.

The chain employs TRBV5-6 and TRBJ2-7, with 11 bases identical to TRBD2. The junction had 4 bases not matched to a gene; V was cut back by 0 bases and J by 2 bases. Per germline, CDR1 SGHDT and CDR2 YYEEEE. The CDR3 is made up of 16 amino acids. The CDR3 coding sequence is TGTGCCAGCAGCTTGGTAGGACTAGCGGGTACCTACGAGCAGTACTTC. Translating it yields CASSLVGLAGTYEQYF.

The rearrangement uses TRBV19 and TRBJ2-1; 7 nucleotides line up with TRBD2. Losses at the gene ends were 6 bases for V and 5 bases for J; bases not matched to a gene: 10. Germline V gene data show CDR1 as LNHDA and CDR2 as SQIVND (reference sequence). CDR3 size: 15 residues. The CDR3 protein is CASRLAGARNNEQFF. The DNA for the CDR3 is TGTGCCAGTAGGTTAGCGGGTGCACGGAACAATGAGCAGTTCTTC.

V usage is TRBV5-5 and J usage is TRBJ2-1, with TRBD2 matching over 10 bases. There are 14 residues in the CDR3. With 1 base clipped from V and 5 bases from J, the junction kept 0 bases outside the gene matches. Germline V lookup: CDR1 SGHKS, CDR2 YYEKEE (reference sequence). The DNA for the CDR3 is TGTGCCAGCAGCTTGACTAGCGGGAACAATGAGCAGTTCTTC. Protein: CASSLTSGNNEQFF.

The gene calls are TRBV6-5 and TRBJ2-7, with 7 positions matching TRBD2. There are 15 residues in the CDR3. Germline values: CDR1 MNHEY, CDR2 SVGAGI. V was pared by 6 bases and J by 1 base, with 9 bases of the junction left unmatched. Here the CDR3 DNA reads TGTGCCAGCAGCAATTTAGGCGGGGGATCCTACGAGCAGTACTTC. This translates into CASSNLGGGSYEQYF.

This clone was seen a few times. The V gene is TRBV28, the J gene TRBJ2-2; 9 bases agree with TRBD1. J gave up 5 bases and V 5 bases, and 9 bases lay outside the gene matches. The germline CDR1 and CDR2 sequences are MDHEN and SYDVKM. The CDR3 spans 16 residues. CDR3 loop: CASSNPGQGRTGELFF. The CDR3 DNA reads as TGTGCCAGCAGTAACCCCGGACAGGGGAGGACCGGGGAGCTGTTTTTT.

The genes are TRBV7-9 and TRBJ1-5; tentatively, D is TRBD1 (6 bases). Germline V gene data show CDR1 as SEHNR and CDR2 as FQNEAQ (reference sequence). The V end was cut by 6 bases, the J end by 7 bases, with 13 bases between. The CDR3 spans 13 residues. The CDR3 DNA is TGTGCCAGCAGTCGGGACATCTGGCAGCCCCAGCATTTT. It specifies CASSRDIWQPQHF.

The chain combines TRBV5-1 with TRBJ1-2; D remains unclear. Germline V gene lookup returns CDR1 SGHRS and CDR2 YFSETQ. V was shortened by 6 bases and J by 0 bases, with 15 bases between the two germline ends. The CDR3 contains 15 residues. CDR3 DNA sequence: TGCGCCAGCAAATTTACCTTGCAGGCTAACTATGGCTACACCTTC. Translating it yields CASKFTLQANYGYTF.

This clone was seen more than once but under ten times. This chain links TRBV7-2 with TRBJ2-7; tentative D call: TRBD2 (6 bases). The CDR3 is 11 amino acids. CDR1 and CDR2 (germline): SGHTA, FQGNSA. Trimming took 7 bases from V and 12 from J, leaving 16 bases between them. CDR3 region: CASTMGGLGYF. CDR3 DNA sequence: TGTGCCAGCACAATGGGAGGATTGGGGTACTTC.

CDR3 residues: CASSSKPGTGTLGYTF. As DNA, the CDR3 is TGCGCCAGCAGCTCCAAACCCGGGACAGGGACCCTTGGCTACACCTTC. The chain uses TRBV5-1 and TRBJ1-2, with 9 bases aligning to TRBD1. V lost 3 bases and J lost 7; bases outside the gene matches: 13. Germline V lookup: CDR1 SGHRS, CDR2 YFSETQ. The CDR3 is 16 amino acids.

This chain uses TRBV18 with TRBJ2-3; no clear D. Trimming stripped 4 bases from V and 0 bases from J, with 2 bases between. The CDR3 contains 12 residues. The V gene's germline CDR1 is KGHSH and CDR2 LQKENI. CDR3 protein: CASSRSTDTQYF. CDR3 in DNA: TGTGCCAGCTCACGAAGCACAGATACGCAGTATTTT.

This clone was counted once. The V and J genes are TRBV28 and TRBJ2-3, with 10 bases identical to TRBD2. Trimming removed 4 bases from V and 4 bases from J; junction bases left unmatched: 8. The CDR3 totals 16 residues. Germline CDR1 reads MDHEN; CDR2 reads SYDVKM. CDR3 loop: CASSYASGGEADTQYF. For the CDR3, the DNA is TGTGCCAGCAGTTACGCGAGCGGGGGGGAAGCAGATACGCAGTATTTT.

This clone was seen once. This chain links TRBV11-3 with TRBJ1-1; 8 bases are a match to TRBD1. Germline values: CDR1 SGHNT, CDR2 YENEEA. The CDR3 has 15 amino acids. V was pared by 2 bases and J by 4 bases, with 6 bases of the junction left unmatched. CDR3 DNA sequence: TGTGCCAGCAGCTTAACACCAGGGGGCTTCACTGAAGCTTTCTTT. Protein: CASSLTPGGFTEAFF.

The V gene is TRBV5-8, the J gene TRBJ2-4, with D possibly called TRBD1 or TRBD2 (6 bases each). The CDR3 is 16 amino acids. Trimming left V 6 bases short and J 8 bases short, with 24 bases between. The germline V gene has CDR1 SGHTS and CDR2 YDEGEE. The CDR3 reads CASTFIGGRRGDIQYF. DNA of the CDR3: TGTGCCAGCACCTTTATTGGAGGGAGAAGGGGGGACATTCAGTACTTC.

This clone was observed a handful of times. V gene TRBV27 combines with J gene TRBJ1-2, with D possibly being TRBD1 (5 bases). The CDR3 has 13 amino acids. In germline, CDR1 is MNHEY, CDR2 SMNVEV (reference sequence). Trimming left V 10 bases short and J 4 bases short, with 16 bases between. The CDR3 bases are TGTGCCACTAATCGGGGCATCACCTATGGCTACACCTTC. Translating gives CATNRGITYGYTF.

The CDR3 region is CATSKGDRDTDTQYF. The CDR3 coding sequence is TGTGCCACCAGCAAAGGGGACAGGGACACAGATACGCAGTATTTT. V and J are TRBV15 and TRBJ2-3, with TRBD1 identical over 9 bases. Germline assignment: CDR1 LNHNV and CDR2 YYDKDF (reference sequence). V was pared by 4 bases and J by 2 bases, with 4 bases of the junction left unmatched. The CDR3 loop spans 15 amino acids.

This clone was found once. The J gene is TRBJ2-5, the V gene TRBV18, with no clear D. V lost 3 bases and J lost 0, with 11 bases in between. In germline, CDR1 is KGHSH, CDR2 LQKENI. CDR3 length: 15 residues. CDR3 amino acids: CASSPSLADQETQYF. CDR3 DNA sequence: TGTGCCAGCTCACCTAGTCTGGCAGACCAAGAGACCCAGTACTTC.

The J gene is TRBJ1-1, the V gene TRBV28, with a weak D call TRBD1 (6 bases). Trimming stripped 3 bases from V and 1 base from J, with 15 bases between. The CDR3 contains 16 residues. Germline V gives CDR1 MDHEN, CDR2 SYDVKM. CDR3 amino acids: CASSFPGRGANTEAFF. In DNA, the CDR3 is TGTGCCAGCAGTTTTCCCGGGAGGGGGGCGAACACTGAAGCTTTCTTT.

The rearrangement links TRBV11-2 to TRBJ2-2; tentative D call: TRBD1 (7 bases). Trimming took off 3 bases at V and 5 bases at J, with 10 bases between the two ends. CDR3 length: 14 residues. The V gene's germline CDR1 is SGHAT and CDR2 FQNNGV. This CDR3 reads CASSFQGGTGELFF. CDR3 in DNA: TGTGCCAGCAGCTTCCAGGGGGGAACCGGGGAGCTGTTTTTT.